The 27 T cell receptor beta chains listed next were all sequenced from one sample in a study of cytomegalovirus exposure and HLA in healthy donors (TCRdb year 2017). The library relied on the immunoSEQ multiplex PCR assay. The multiplex PCR relied on a mix of 60 forward primers for TCR Vbeta segments and 13 reverse primers for TCR Jbeta segments. TCRdb retrieved this table from immuneACCESS and kept in-frame rearrangements only. Not all clones are present; in checked studies, unresolved V genes account for under half, and no reason is known for the remainder. Present in this sample are about 170,000 clones, around 75% of which were seen just once. The ten most abundant clones make up approximately 2.4% of the sample. Sequencing input: PBMCs. The source is a male donor in good health and CMV-seronegative.

This clone was seen a handful of times. This sequence joins TRBV11-2 and TRBJ1-2, with unresolved D. The V gene lost 2 bases and the J gene lost 7 bases, with 11 bases spanning the gap. From germline, CDR1 is SGHAT and CDR2 FQNNGV. There are 13 residues in the CDR3. The CDR3, as DNA: TGTGCCAGCAGCTTAAACGGGGATCTTGGCTACACCTTC. Its protein is CASSLNGDLGYTF. The whole variable domain, remainder taken from reference TRBV11-2 and TRBJ1-2, is EAGVAQSPRYKIIEKRQSVAFWCNPISGHATLYWYQQILGQGPKLLIQFQNNGVVDDSQLPKDRFSAERLKGVDSTLKIQPAKLEDSAVYLCASSLNGDLGYTFGSGTRLTVV.

This clone came up a few times. Written as DNA, the CDR3 is TGTGCCAGCAGTGAATTAAGGACAGGTACTATTGCCACCTTC. Amino acids: CASSELRTGTIATF. The chain employs TRBV2 and TRBJ1-2, with 7 positions matching TRBD1. This CDR3 contains 14 residues. V lost 2 bases and J lost 13; bases outside the gene matches: 13. Germline loops: CDR1 SNHLY, CDR2 FYNNEI. The full variable domain, in which reference TRBV2 and TRBJ1-2 provide the parts outside the CDR3, is EPEVTQTPSHQVTQMGQEVILRCVPISNHLYFYWYRQILGQKVEFLVSFYNNEISEKSEIFDDQFSVERPDGSNFTLKIRSTKLEDSAMYFCASSELRTGTIATFGSGTRLTVV.

The chain combines TRBV18 with TRBJ1-4; D call uncertain. This CDR3 contains 13 residues. Trimming took 4 bases from V and 0 from J, leaving 3 bases between them. Germline CDR1 KGHSH, CDR2 LQKENI. As DNA, the CDR3 is TGTGCCAGCTCACGAGCAACTAATGAAAAACTGTTTTTT. It translates to CASSRATNEKLFF.

This clone was observed a handful of times. As DNA, the CDR3 is TGTGCCAGCAGTTTAGGGGACAGGGCCTACGAGCAGTACTTC. Translated: CASSLGDRAYEQYF. The chain has TRBV27 and TRBJ2-7, with TRBD1 identical over 9 bases. The V gene's germline CDR1 is MNHEY and CDR2 SMNVEV (reference sequence). The V and J ends lost 2 bases and 2 bases, in that order; junction bases with no gene match: 1. This CDR3 comprises 14 residues.

The chain joins TRBV11-2 to TRBJ1-2; 8 bases fit TRBD1. J was trimmed by 7 bases and V by 4 bases; bases with no gene match: 5. CDR1 is SGHAT, CDR2 FQNNGV, per germline. The CDR3 extends over 13 amino acids. CDR3 sequence: CASSSLTGVGYTF. DNA for the CDR3: TGTGCCAGCAGCTCCCTGACAGGGGTTGGCTACACCTTC.

V gene TRBV2 combines with J gene TRBJ2-4; TRBD1 might be the D (5 bases). There are 11 residues in the CDR3. Germline CDR1 is SNHLY and CDR2 is FYNNEI. The germline V and J ends were trimmed by 6 bases and 15 bases, with 15 bases remaining between them. CDR3 loop: CASSPQGWVYF. The CDR3 nucleotides are TGTGCCAGCAGCCCGCAGGGCTGGGTGTACTTC.

In this sample, this clone turned up a few times. The rearrangement links TRBV5-5 to TRBJ1-5; maybe TRBD1 (6 bases). Trimming removed 2 bases from V and 1 base from J, with 13 bases in between. Germline V gene lookup returns CDR1 SGHKS and CDR2 YYEKEE (reference sequence). The CDR3 is 16 residues long. CDR3: CASSLVGGASNQPQHF. As DNA, the CDR3 is TGTGCCAGCAGCTTAGTTGGGGGGGCGAGCAATCAGCCCCAGCATTTT.

V usage is TRBV9 and J usage is TRBJ1-1, with D unclear. V was pared by 2 bases and J by 1 base, with 6 bases between. The CDR3 extends over 13 amino acids. The V gene's germline CDR1 is SGDLS and CDR2 YYNGEE. In DNA form, the CDR3 reads TGTGCCAGCAGCGTTAGTGCGAACACTGAAGCTTTCTTT. Protein: CASSVSANTEAFF. Full variable domain (outside the CDR3, taken from reference TRBV9 and TRBJ1-1): DSGVTQTPKHLITATGQRVTLRCSPRSGDLSVYWYQQSLDQGLQFLIQYYNGEERAKGNILERFSAQQFPDLHSELNLSSLELGDSALYFCASSVSANTEAFFGQGTRLTVV.

This sequence joins TRBV27 and TRBJ1-2, with unresolved D. CDR1 MNHEY and CDR2 SMNVEV come from the germline V gene (reference sequence). CDR3 size: 13 residues. Trimming cost V 6 bases and J 3 bases, with 11 bases left between them. DNA of the CDR3: TGTGCCAGCAGACACCCAGACTACTATGGCTACACCTTC. It encodes CASRHPDYYGYTF.

This chain uses TRBV6-1 with TRBJ2-5; D gene uncertain. The CDR3 is 13 amino acids. V was shortened by 4 bases and J by 5 bases, with 11 bases between the two germline ends. Germline CDR1 MNHNS, CDR2 SASEGT. CDR3 sequence reads: CASSALVMETQYF. CDR3 DNA sequence: TGTGCCAGCAGTGCTCTAGTAATGGAGACCCAGTACTTC.

The chain links TRBV5-4 to TRBJ1-3; no firm D call. The CDR3 runs 18 residues. V was trimmed by 0 bases and J by 0 bases, leaving 16 bases between them. Germline CDR1 SGHNT, CDR2 YYREEE (reference sequence). DNA of the CDR3: TGTGCCAGCAGCTTGGATGCGGTGGGAGCGAGCTCTGGAAACACCATATATTTT. This sequence encodes CASSLDAVGASSGNTIYF.

This sequence joins TRBV4-1 and TRBJ2-1, with TRBD2 identical over 9 bases. The CDR3 is 17 residues long. CDR1 MGHRA and CDR2 YSYEKL come from the germline V gene. The V gene end was trimmed by 8 bases and the J gene end by 0 bases; junction bases not matched to a gene: 11. This chain's CDR3 is CASGYWASGDSYNEQFF. As DNA, the CDR3 is TGCGCCAGCGGGTATTGGGCTAGCGGGGACTCCTACAATGAGCAGTTCTTC.

V gene TRBV5-1 combines with J gene TRBJ2-5, with 7 bases matching TRBD1. The J segment lost 9 bases and the V segment lost 0 bases, leaving 2 bases of the junction unmatched. The CDR3 runs to 12 residues. From germline, CDR1 is SGHRS and CDR2 YFSETQ. The CDR3 reads CASSLDQGAQYF. The CDR3 DNA reads TGCGCCAGCAGCTTGGACCAGGGGGCCCAGTACTTC.

The chain uses TRBV5-1 and TRBJ2-1, with 9 positions matching TRBD2. This CDR3 is built from 15 residues. Per germline, CDR1 SGHRS and CDR2 YFSETQ. With 9 bases clipped from V and 4 bases from J, the junction kept 11 bases outside the gene matches. The CDR3 DNA reads as TGCGCCACCTCAGTTGCCAGCGGGGGGTACAATGAGCAGTTCTTC. Its translation is CATSVASGGYNEQFF.

This clone occurred a few times. The genes are TRBV5-1 and TRBJ2-1, with 7 bases identical to TRBD1. With V trimmed by 4 bases and J by 9 bases, 7 bases remained unmatched. Looked up from germline, CDR1 is SGHRS and CDR2 is YFSETQ. CDR3 length equals 13 residues. The CDR3 sequence: CASSPTQGFEQFF. DNA for the CDR3: TGCGCCAGCAGCCCGACACAGGGGTTTGAGCAGTTCTTC. The full variable domain, its missing parts supplied by reference TRBV5-1 and TRBJ2-1, is KAGVTQTPRYLIKTRGQQVTLSCSPISGHRSVSWYQQTPGQGLQFLFEYFSETQRNKGNFPGRFSGRQFSNSRSEMNVSTLELGDSALYLCASSPTQGFEQFFGPGTRLTVL.

The chain carries TRBV5-1 and TRBJ2-7, with D maybe TRBD1 (5 bases). This CDR3 contains 14 residues. Germline CDR1 SGHRS, CDR2 YFSETQ. The germline V and J ends were trimmed by 4 bases and 4 bases, with 15 bases remaining between them. CDR3 loop: CASSVTGHPYEQYF. The CDR3 region has the DNA TGCGCCAGCAGCGTTACAGGTCACCCGTACGAGCAGTACTTC.

This clone was counted a few times. This rearrangement joins TRBV30 to TRBJ1-5; D is uncertain. The CDR3 loop spans 13 amino acids. Germline-derived CDR1 and CDR2 are GTSNPN and SVGIG (reference sequence). V dropped 2 bases and J dropped 5 bases, with 10 bases sitting between them. The CDR3 loop reads CAWSQRADQPQHF. For the CDR3, the DNA is TGTGCCTGGAGTCAGAGGGCCGATCAGCCCCAGCATTTT.

The genes are TRBV27 and TRBJ2-7, with TRBD1 matching 9 bases. Germline V gene data show CDR1 as MNHEY and CDR2 as SMNVEV (reference sequence). The CDR3 spans 18 residues. The V segment lost 4 bases and the J segment 5 bases; nucleotides outside the gene matches: 18. The CDR3 coding sequence is TGTGCCAGCAGTTCAATATCTCCGTTTGGGACAGGGAACCACGAGCAGTACTTC. Translation gives CASSSISPFGTGNHEQYF.

This clone was counted a single time. A read error may produce the germline difference seen at one junction end. The chain links TRBV2 to TRBJ1-1; D gene uncertain. This CDR3 is built from 11 residues. Germline V CDR1 and CDR2: SNHLY, FYNNEI. The CDR3 DNA sequence: TGTGCCACCAGTCAGAACACTGAAGCTTTCTTT. Translation: CATSQNTEAFF. The complete variable domain, with remaining parts taken from reference TRBV2 and TRBJ1-1, reads EPEVTQTPSHQVTQMGQEVILRCVPISNHLYFYWYRQILGQKVEFLVSFYNNEISEKSEIFDDQFSVERPDGSNFTLKIRSTKLEDSAMYFCATSQNTEAFFGQGTRLTVV.

This clone has more than one count but fewer than ten. This sequence joins TRBV29-1 and TRBJ1-1; D is uncertain. The V gene's germline CDR1 is SQVTM and CDR2 ANQGSEA. Trimming pared 7 bases from V and 3 bases from J, leaving 15 bases between. The CDR3 has 13 residues. The CDR3 reads CSGGLRLDTEAFF. The DNA for the CDR3 is TGCAGCGGTGGATTGAGGCTGGACACTGAAGCTTTCTTT.

The rearrangement links TRBV29-1 to TRBJ1-1, with D unresolved. V was shortened by 3 bases and J by 0 bases, with 8 bases between the two germline ends. The CDR3 sequence is 13 residues long. CDR1 SQVTM and CDR2 ANQGSEA come from the germline V gene. The CDR3 bases are TGCAGCGTTGACCCCCAGTTGAACACTGAAGCTTTCTTT. This gives the protein CSVDPQLNTEAFF.

The chain uses TRBV25-1 and TRBJ1-2, with 7 bases matching TRBD1. The CDR3 totals 16 residues. Trimming cost V 4 bases and J 4 bases; bases outside gene matches: 12. The V gene's germline CDR1 is MGHDK and CDR2 SYGVNS. CDR3 nucleotide sequence: TGTGCCAGCAGTGCTACAGGGGCGCGGGGTGTCTATGGCTACACCTTC. Translating gives CASSATGARGVYGYTF.

As to this clone: Other nucleotide sequences in the sample specify the same CDR3. The rearrangement joins TRBV4-1 to TRBJ1-5, with TRBD1 matching over 11 bases. This CDR3 comprises 18 residues. Germline loops: CDR1 MGHRA, CDR2 YSYEKL. V shed 0 bases and J 0 bases; nucleotides not matched to a gene: 4. The CDR3 sequence: CASSQDPGQGDSNQPQHF. CDR3 sequence (DNA): TGCGCCAGCAGCCAAGATCCGGGACAGGGGGATAGCAATCAGCCCCAGCATTTT.

V gene TRBV7-8 combines with J gene TRBJ2-7, with TRBD1 as a possible D gene (6 bases). The germline V gene has CDR1 SGHVS and CDR2 FQNEAQ. The V end lost 5 bases, the J end lost 5 bases, and 25 bases lay between the germline ends. The CDR3 has 17 residues. CDR3: CASSIAYRARHGHEQYF. The CDR3 DNA reads as TGTGCCAGCAGCATTGCATACAGGGCTCGCCATGGCCACGAGCAGTACTTC. Based on the CDR3 plus reference TRBV7-8 and TRBJ2-7, the full variable domain is GAGVSQSPRYKVAKRGQDVALRCDPISGHVSLFWYQQALGQGPEFLTYFQNEAQLDKSGLPSDRFFAERPEGSVSTLKIQRTQQEDSAVYLCASSIAYRARHGHEQYFGPGTRLTVT.

The genes are TRBV11-3 and TRBJ2-1, with D possibly being TRBD1 (6 bases). Germline V gene lookup returns CDR1 SGHNT and CDR2 YENEEA. CDR3 length equals 15 residues. V was cut by 5 bases and J by 2 bases, with 13 bases left in between. The CDR3 DNA reads TGTGCCAGCAGCAAGGACAGTTTAACCTACAATGAGCAGTTCTTC. The encoded protein is CASSKDSLTYNEQFF.

This clone has only a few counts. J is TRBJ2-3 and V is TRBV2, with D perhaps matching TRBD2 (6 bases). Germline V gene lookup returns CDR1 SNHLY and CDR2 FYNNEI. This CDR3 is built from 15 residues. V was clipped by 4 bases and J by 6 bases, with 17 bases between them. The chain's CDR3 is CASSGRLDGMDTQYF. Here the CDR3 DNA reads TGTGCCAGCAGTGGTAGACTAGACGGGATGGATACGCAGTATTTT. The complete variable domain, with remaining parts taken from reference TRBV2 and TRBJ2-3, reads EPEVTQTPSHQVTQMGQEVILRCVPISNHLYFYWYRQILGQKVEFLVSFYNNEISEKSEIFDDQFSVERPDGSNFTLKIRSTKLEDSAMYFCASSGRLDGMDTQYFGPGTRLTVL.

This clone occurred once. CDR3 loop: CASSPRLAPQETQYF. Here the CDR3 DNA reads TGTGCCAGCAGCCCCAGACTAGCACCTCAAGAGACCCAGTACTTC. The chain links TRBV2 to TRBJ2-5; 7 nucleotides line up with TRBD2. Germline CDR1 SNHLY, CDR2 FYNNEI. The trim removed 6 bases at V and 2 bases at J, leaving 9 bases unmatched. The CDR3 covers 15 residues.